These 27 T cell receptor beta chains share one sample of origin, sequenced in a study of blood T cell repertoires in COVID-19. Data came from immunoSEQ multiplex PCR; TCRdb stores just in-frame clones and leaves some out. The repertoire consists of some 190,000 clones, with approximately 80% occurring once and the leading ten covering approximately 4.3%. The sequencing sample was made of PBMCs or T cells enriched from blood (not recorded which). The receptors derive from a man under 40 with acute COVID-19.

This chain uses TRBV2 with TRBJ2-7; 10 bases are shared with TRBD1. Germline V gene sequence: CDR1 SNHLY, CDR2 FYNNEI. CDR3 length equals 15 residues. Trimming cost V 5 bases and J 0 bases; bases outside gene matches: 4. In nucleotides, the CDR3 is TGTGCCAGCAGTCAGGGACAGGGGCTCTCCTACGAGCAGTACTTC. This codes for CASSQGQGLSYEQYF.

The gene calls are TRBV4-2 and TRBJ2-2, with D possibly being TRBD2 (5 bases). Germline V lookup: CDR1 LGHNA, CDR2 YNFKEQ. The CDR3 spans 13 residues. V gave up 4 bases and J gave up 4 bases, with 7 bases separating them. CDR3 sequence reads: CASSLGLTGELFF. The CDR3 DNA reads as TGTGCCAGCAGCCTTGGACTCACCGGGGAGCTGTTTTTT.

This chain connects TRBV13 to TRBJ2-7; 8 positions match TRBD2. The CDR3 extends over 12 amino acids. From germline, CDR1 is PRHDT and CDR2 FYEKMQ (reference sequence). J lost 12 bases, V lost 5 bases, and 9 bases had no gene match. In DNA, the CDR3 is TGTGCCAGCAGCCCCTCAGCGGGGGATCCGTACTTC. Protein sequence: CASSPSAGDPYF.

This CDR3 reads CASGWLGQGWSYGYTF. The CDR3 DNA is TGTGCCAGCGGCTGGCTCGGACAGGGATGGAGCTATGGCTACACCTTC. The V call is TRBV2, the J call TRBJ1-2; 8 positions agree with TRBD1. Germline assignment: CDR1 SNHLY and CDR2 FYNNEI. The CDR3 has 16 residues. V shed 8 bases and J 4 bases; nucleotides not matched to a gene: 15. Using reference TRBV2 and TRBJ1-2 for the parts outside the CDR3, the full variable domain is EPEVTQTPSHQVTQMGQEVILRCVPISNHLYFYWYRQILGQKVEFLVSFYNNEISEKSEIFDDQFSVERPDGSNFTLKIRSTKLEDSAMYFCASGWLGQGWSYGYTFGSGTRLTVV.

This clone was picked up one time. The chain joins TRBV28 to TRBJ2-7; tentative D call: TRBD2 (6 bases). The CDR3 length is 12 residues. V lost 5 bases and J 1 base, leaving 6 bases between the germline ends. The V gene's germline CDR1 is MDHEN and CDR2 SYDVKM. CDR3 in DNA: TGTGCCAGCAGTCGGGGGTCCTACGAGCAGTACTTC. Translation: CASSRGSYEQYF. Full variable domain (outside the CDR3, taken from reference TRBV28 and TRBJ2-7): DVKVTQSSRYLVKRTGEKVFLECVQDMDHENMFWYRQDPGLGLRLIYFSYDVKMKEKGDIPEGYSVSREKKERFSLILESASTNQTSMYLCASSRGSYEQYFGPGTRLTVT.

V and J are TRBV2 and TRBJ1-5, with 8 positions matching TRBD1. Germline V gene lookup returns CDR1 SNHLY and CDR2 FYNNEI. The CDR3 runs to 17 residues. V dropped 3 bases and J dropped 0; count of bases not matched to a gene: 7. In nucleotides, the CDR3 is TGTGCCAGCAGTGAGGGACAGGAACCCTTTAGCAATCAGCCCCAGCATTTT. This encodes CASSEGQEPFSNQPQHF.

This chain uses TRBV5-6 with TRBJ2-7; 7 nucleotides match TRBD2. The CDR3 has 16 amino acids. In germline, CDR1 is SGHDT, CDR2 YYEEEE. Trimming cost V 2 bases and J 0 bases; bases outside gene matches: 8. This chain's CDR3 is CASSLRRGIDSYEQYF. In DNA, the CDR3 is TGTGCCAGCAGCTTACGGCGGGGGATAGACTCCTACGAGCAGTACTTC.

As concerns this clone: At one boundary the junction diverges from the germline segment, which might be a read error. The chain is built from TRBV27 and TRBJ1-1; the D is unclear. Germline V CDR1 and CDR2: MNHEY, SMNVEV (reference sequence). CDR3 length: 13 amino acids. The chain's CDR3 is CASSFGQNAEAFF. CDR3 bases: TGTGCCAGCAGTTTTGGGCAGAACGCTGAAGCTTTCTTT.

The chain joins TRBV10-1 to TRBJ2-1; 13 bases align to TRBD2. The length of the CDR3 is 19 residues. Per the germline V gene, CDR1 is WNHNN and CDR2 is SYGVQD (reference sequence). Trimming removed 3 bases from V and 0 bases from J; junction bases left unmatched: 8. CDR3 sequence: CASSEPTSGGRSSYNEQFF. The CDR3 DNA reads as TGCGCCAGCAGTGAACCGACTAGCGGGGGGCGTAGCTCCTACAATGAGCAGTTCTTC.

CDR3 nucleotide sequence: TGTGCCAGCAGCCAAGAGGGGGACAGGGAAGGTCAGCCCCAGCATTTT. Residues: CASSQEGDREGQPQHF. This chain connects TRBV3-1 (or the pseudogene TRBV3-2) to TRBJ1-5; TRBD1 matches at 9 bases. Per germline, CDR1 LGHDT and CDR2 YNNKEL (reference sequence). The CDR3 runs 16 residues. After removal of 0 bases from V and 6 bases from J, the junction contained 6 bases not matched to a gene.

The chain employs TRBV9 and TRBJ1-3; D is possibly TRBD1 (5 bases). V was shortened by 0 bases and J by 4 bases, with 11 bases between the two germline ends. The CDR3 contains 15 residues. The germline CDR1 and CDR2 sequences are SGDLS and YYNGEE. CDR3 amino acids: CASSVEGVLGNTIYF. Here the CDR3 DNA reads TGTGCCAGCAGCGTAGAAGGGGTCCTGGGAAACACCATATATTTT. The full variable domain, with the rest looked up from reference TRBV9 and TRBJ1-3, is DSGVTQTPKHLITATGQRVTLRCSPRSGDLSVYWYQQSLDQGLQFLIQYYNGEERAKGNILERFSAQQFPDLHSELNLSSLELGDSALYFCASSVEGVLGNTIYFGEGSWLTVV.

The DNA for the CDR3 is TGTGCCTGGAGGGTCAGTGAAAAACTGTTTTTT. It is translated as CAWRVSEKLFF. The genes are TRBV30 and TRBJ1-4; D not resolved. CDR3 length: 11 amino acids. Trimming took off 3 bases at V and 7 bases at J, with 6 bases between the two ends. Germline V gives CDR1 GTSNPN, CDR2 SVGIG (reference sequence).

The chain is built from TRBV5-1 and TRBJ1-1; TRBD1 matches 9 bases. V lost 0 bases and J lost 5; bases outside the gene matches: 2. Germline lookup yields CDR1 SGHRS and CDR2 YFSETQ. The CDR3 is 14 amino acids. CDR3: CASSLGDRATEAFF. Written as DNA, the CDR3 is TGCGCCAGCAGCTTGGGGGACAGGGCTACTGAAGCTTTCTTT.

There are a few counts of this clone. CDR3 loop: CASSLLGLVVDEQYF. The DNA of the CDR3 is TGCGCCAGCAGCTTATTGGGACTAGTTGTCGACGAGCAGTACTTC. This chain connects TRBV5-1 to TRBJ2-7; 8 nucleotides match TRBD2. Germline CDR1 is SGHRS and CDR2 is YFSETQ. V lost 2 bases, J lost 5 bases, and 9 bases stayed unmatched. This CDR3 is built from 15 residues.

This chain joins TRBV5-1 and TRBJ1-1; tentatively, D is TRBD1 (6 bases). Trimming left V 0 bases short and J 9 bases short, with 18 bases between. CDR1 SGHRS and CDR2 YFSETQ come from the germline V gene. This CDR3 has 15 amino acids. For the CDR3, the DNA is TGCGCCAGCAGCTTGGCCGGGGGGATTCAGGGGAAAGCTTTCTTT. Encoded protein: CASSLAGGIQGKAFF.

This chain connects TRBV5-6 to TRBJ1-1; D is unclear. CDR1 is SGHDT, CDR2 YYEEEE, per germline. This CDR3 has 11 amino acids. The V gene lost 4 bases and the J gene lost 4 bases, with 5 bases spanning the gap. CDR3 loop: CASSASTEAFF. CDR3 coding DNA: TGTGCCAGCAGCGCGTCCACTGAAGCTTTCTTT. Drawing the rest from reference TRBV5-6 and TRBJ1-1, the complete variable domain is DAGVTQSPTHLIKTRGQQVTLRCSPKSGHDTVSWYQQALGQGPQFIFQYYEEEERQRGNFPDRFSGHQFPNYSSELNVNALLLGDSALYLCASSASTEAFFGQGTRLTVV.

The V and J genes are TRBV7-2 and TRBJ1-2, with TRBD1 matching 9 bases. The V segment lost 5 bases and the J segment 10 bases; nucleotides outside the gene matches: 5. In germline, CDR1 is SGHTA, CDR2 FQGNSA. This CDR3 is 12 amino acids long. CDR3 loop: CASSRDREDYTF. CDR3 coding DNA: TGTGCCAGCAGCCGGGACAGGGAAGACTACACCTTC. Variable domain in full (rest from reference TRBV7-2 and TRBJ1-2): GAGVSQSPSNKVTEKGKDVELRCDPISGHTALYWYRQSLGQGLEFLIYFQGNSAPDKSGLPSDRFSAERTGGSVSTLTIQRTQQEDSAVYLCASSRDREDYTFGSGTRLTVV.

The chain carries TRBV28 and TRBJ1-4, with D uncertain. This CDR3 has 13 residues. V was cut by 2 bases and J by 6 bases, with 7 bases left in between. CDR1 MDHEN and CDR2 SYDVKM come from the germline V gene. This chain's CDR3 is CASSLPGYEKLFF. As DNA, the CDR3 is TGTGCCAGCAGTTTACCGGGTTATGAAAAACTGTTTTTT.

The chain uses TRBV7-9 and TRBJ1-5; 7 bases align to TRBD1. The CDR3 runs 13 residues. Germline loops: CDR1 SEHNR, CDR2 FQNEAQ (reference sequence). V lost 4 bases and J lost 10; bases outside the gene matches: 7. The CDR3: CASSSGTVGPQHF. As DNA, the CDR3 is TGTGCCAGCAGCTCAGGGACAGTTGGACCCCAGCATTTT.

This sequence joins TRBV7-2 and TRBJ1-4; maybe TRBD1 (5 bases). V was shortened by 5 bases and J by 4 bases, with 14 bases between the two germline ends. The CDR3 runs to 15 residues. CDR1 is SGHTA, CDR2 FQGNSA, per germline. CDR3 region: CASSPVGLYNEKLFF. In DNA, the CDR3 is TGTGCCAGCAGCCCAGTGGGACTGTATAATGAAAAACTGTTTTTT.

This sequence joins TRBV4-1 and TRBJ1-5; possibly TRBD1 for D (5 bases). V lost 1 base, J lost 5 bases, and 15 bases lay in between. This CDR3 comprises 16 residues. The V gene's germline CDR1 is MGHRA and CDR2 YSYEKL. CDR3 nucleotides: TGCGCCAGCAGCCAAGTCACAGGCCTTCCACATCAGCCCCAGCATTTT. Amino acid sequence: CASSQVTGLPHQPQHF.

The chain employs TRBV28 and TRBJ2-7; D remains unclear. The CDR3 is made up of 15 amino acids. Germline assignment: CDR1 MDHEN and CDR2 SYDVKM. The V end was cut by 5 bases, the J end by 6 bases, with 20 bases between. The CDR3 DNA reads TGTGCCAGCAGTCCGTCAACTCCATTAACGTCCGAGCAGTACTTC. Translating it yields CASSPSTPLTSEQYF. Full variable domain (remainder filled in from reference TRBV28 and TRBJ2-7): DVKVTQSSRYLVKRTGEKVFLECVQDMDHENMFWYRQDPGLGLRLIYFSYDVKMKEKGDIPEGYSVSREKKERFSLILESASTNQTSMYLCASSPSTPLTSEQYFGPGTRLTVT.

This clone came up a few times. This chain uses TRBV3-1 (or the pseudogene TRBV3-2) with TRBJ1-1; 7 bases are a match to TRBD1. CDR3 length equals 13 residues. Trimming took 7 bases from V and 3 from J; bases not matched to a gene: 5. Germline values: CDR1 LGHDT, CDR2 YNNKEL (reference sequence). The DNA for the CDR3 is TGTGCCAGCAACAGGGGAACGCACACTGAAGCTTTCTTT. As protein: CASNRGTHTEAFF.

The rearrangement links TRBV11-2 to TRBJ2-3; D may be TRBD2 (6 bases). The V gene lost 0 bases and the J gene lost 5 bases, with 12 bases spanning the gap. There are 15 residues in the CDR3. Germline V gene lookup returns CDR1 SGHAT and CDR2 FQNNGV. CDR3 in DNA: TGTGCCAGCAGCTTAGAGGGGGGAACGGGAGATACGCAGTATTTT. Protein product: CASSLEGGTGDTQYF. Full variable domain (outside the CDR3, taken from reference TRBV11-2 and TRBJ2-3): EAGVAQSPRYKIIEKRQSVAFWCNPISGHATLYWYQQILGQGPKLLIQFQNNGVVDDSQLPKDRFSAERLKGVDSTLKIQPAKLEDSAVYLCASSLEGGTGDTQYFGPGTRLTVL.

V usage is TRBV29-1 and J usage is TRBJ1-1; possible D gene TRBD1, 6 bases. V shed 3 bases and J shed 9 bases, with 20 bases lying between them. This CDR3 has 14 amino acids. The germline CDR1 and CDR2 sequences are SQVTM and ANQGSEA. The CDR3 sequence is CSVDYRQAQEKAFF. CDR3 DNA: TGCAGCGTTGATTACCGACAGGCCCAAGAGAAAGCTTTCTTT. Full variable domain (rest looked up from reference TRBV29-1 and TRBJ1-1): SAVISQKPSRDICQRGTSLTIQCQVDSQVTMMFWYRQQPGQSLTLIATANQGSEATYESGFVIDKFPISRPNLTFSTLTVSNMSPEDSSIYLCSVDYRQAQEKAFFGQGTRLTVV.

This chain links TRBV6-5 with TRBJ2-7; possible D gene TRBD2, 6 bases. The germline CDR1 and CDR2 sequences are MNHEY and SVGAGI. The CDR3 covers 13 residues. The V end lost 10 bases, the J end lost 7 bases, and 20 bases lay between the germline ends. CDR3 protein: CAIEGLRLGEQYF. For the CDR3, the DNA is TGTGCCATTGAGGGACTCCGGTTGGGAGAGCAGTACTTC.

V gene TRBV10-2 combines with J gene TRBJ1-3; possibly TRBD1 for D (5 bases). CDR3 length equals 15 residues. Germline V gene data show CDR1 as WSHSY and CDR2 as SAAADI. Trimming left V 7 bases short and J 0 bases short, with 13 bases between. The CDR3 region is CASTPTVHSGNTIYF. Here the CDR3 DNA reads TGCGCCAGCACCCCGACAGTCCACTCTGGAAACACCATATATTTT.